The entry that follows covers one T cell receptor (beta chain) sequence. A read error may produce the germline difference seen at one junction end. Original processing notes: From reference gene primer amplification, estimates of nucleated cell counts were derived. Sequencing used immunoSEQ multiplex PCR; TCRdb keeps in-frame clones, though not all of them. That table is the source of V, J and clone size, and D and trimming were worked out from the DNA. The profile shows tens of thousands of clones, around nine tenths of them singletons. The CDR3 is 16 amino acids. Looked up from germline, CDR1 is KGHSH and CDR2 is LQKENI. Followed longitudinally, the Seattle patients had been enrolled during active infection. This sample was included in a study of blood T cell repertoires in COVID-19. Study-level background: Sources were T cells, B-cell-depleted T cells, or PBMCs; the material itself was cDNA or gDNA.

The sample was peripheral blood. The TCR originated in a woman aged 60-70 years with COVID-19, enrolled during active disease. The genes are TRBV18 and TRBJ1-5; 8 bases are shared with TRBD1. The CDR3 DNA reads TGTGCCAGCTCCCCACCGGGACAGGATAGCAATCAGCCCCAGCATTTT. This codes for CASSPPGQDSNQPQHF.